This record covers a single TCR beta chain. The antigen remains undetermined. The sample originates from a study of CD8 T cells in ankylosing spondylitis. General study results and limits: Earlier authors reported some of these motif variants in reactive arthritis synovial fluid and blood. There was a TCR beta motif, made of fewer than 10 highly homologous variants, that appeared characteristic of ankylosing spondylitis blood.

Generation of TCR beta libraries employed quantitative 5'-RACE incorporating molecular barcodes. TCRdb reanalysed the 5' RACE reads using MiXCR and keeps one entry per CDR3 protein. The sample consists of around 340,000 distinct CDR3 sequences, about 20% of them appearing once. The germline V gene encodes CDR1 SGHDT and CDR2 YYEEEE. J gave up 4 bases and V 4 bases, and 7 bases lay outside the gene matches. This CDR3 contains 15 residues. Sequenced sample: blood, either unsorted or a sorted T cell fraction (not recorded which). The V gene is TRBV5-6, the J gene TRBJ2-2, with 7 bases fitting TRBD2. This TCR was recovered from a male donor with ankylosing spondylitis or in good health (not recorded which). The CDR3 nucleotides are TGTGCCAGCAGCCTAGGGGAGGGGATCACCGGGGAGCTGTTTTTT. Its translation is CASSLGEGITGELFF.